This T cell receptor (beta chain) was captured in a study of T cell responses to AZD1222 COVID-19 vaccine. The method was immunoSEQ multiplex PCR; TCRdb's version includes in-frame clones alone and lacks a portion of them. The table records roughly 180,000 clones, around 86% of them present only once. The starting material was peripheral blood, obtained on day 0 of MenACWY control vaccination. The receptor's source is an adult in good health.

The CDR3 here is CASTEVGTEAFF. CDR3 in DNA: TGTGCCAGCACCGAGGTAGGCACTGAAGCTTTCTTT. This sequence joins TRBV2 and TRBJ1-1; D ambiguous. The V gene lost 7 bases and the J gene lost 4 bases, with 10 bases spanning the gap. The CDR3 runs to 12 residues. Per germline, CDR1 SNHLY and CDR2 FYNNEI.